Below, one T cell receptor beta chain is given with its context. Its antigen is as yet unknown. The junction had 6 bases not matched to a gene; V was cut back by 6 bases and J by 2 bases. The germline gives CDR1 SQVTM, CDR2 ANQGSEA. The CDR3 totals 13 residues. The repertoire was sequenced with immunoSEQ multiplex PCR; TCRdb's copy has only in-frame clones and lacks some. The sample table includes around 150,000 clones. This entry belongs to a study of T cell responses to AZD1222 COVID-19 vaccine. Points from the study as a whole: A reported finding is that nearly half of spike-specific TCRs target unmutated variant regions. Females outnumbered males among donors, who were mostly white British; clonal diversity was possibly underestimated. After two AZD1222 doses, spike-specific TCR breadth and depth rose versus day 0. Repertoires were obtained solely post-peak T cell response.

Specimen: peripheral blood. This clonotype originated in an adult in good health. The chain couples TRBV29-1 to TRBJ1-1; 7 nucleotides align to TRBD1. CDR3 coding DNA: TGCAGCGTGAAGAACAGGGGAAACACTGAAGCTTTCTTT. Its translation: CSVKNRGNTEAFF.